A selection of T cell receptor beta chains follows, all from one sample in a study of cytomegalovirus exposure and HLA in healthy donors. Some clones are missing from TCRdb's copy, which holds only in-frame ones; the method was immunoSEQ multiplex PCR. This table holds some 210,000 clones, more than 75% found once. The sample taken for sequencing was PBMCs. These receptors originate from a male donor in good health and CMV-seronegative. Both conserved end residues are part of each CDR3. The order of the fields is clone size, J gene, V gene, CDR3 length, D gene, CDR3 DNA, CDR3 protein. The D gene is left open where the match is weak. The size of a clone is reported for some rows only, either as once, few or many, or as a class for expanded clones.

size: .
J: TRBJ2-5
V: TRBV27
length: 14
D: TRBD1
DNA: TGTGCCAGCAGTAACCGACAGGGTGGAGAGACCCAGTACTTC
CDR3: CASSNRQGGETQYF

size: .
J: TRBJ2-2
V: TRBV2
length: 13
D: .
DNA: TGTGCCAGCAGTGACCCAGGGTCCGGGGAGCTGTTTTTT
CDR3: CASSDPGSGELFF

size: .
J: TRBJ2-2
V: TRBV5-4
length: 16
D: TRBD1
DNA: TGTGCCAGCAGCTCGACGGGACAGGGCCATACCGGGGAGCTGTTTTTT
CDR3: CASSSTGQGHTGELFF

size: .
J: TRBJ1-1
V: TRBV28
length: 16
D: TRBD1
DNA: TGTGCCAGCAGTTTACCGCAGGGGGCGGGTTACACTGAAGCTTTCTTT
CDR3: CASSLPQGAGYTEAFF

size: .
J: TRBJ1-1
V: TRBV6-5
length: 13
D: .
DNA: TGTGCCAGCAGTTTACAGGATAACACTGAAGCTTTCTTT
CDR3: CASSLQDNTEAFF

size: .
J: TRBJ2-2
V: TRBV27
length: 14
D: TRBD2
DNA: TGTGCCAGCAGCCTAGCGGGATGGACCGGGGAGCTGTTTTTT
CDR3: CASSLAGWTGELFF

size: .
J: TRBJ1-5
V: TRBV4-1
length: 17
D: TRBD1
DNA: TGCGCCAGCAGCCAAGACGGCCCGACAGGGGGAAATCAGCCCCAGCATTTT
CDR3: CASSQDGPTGGNQPQHF

size: .
J: TRBJ2-7
V: TRBV27
length: 13
D: .
DNA: TGTGCCAGCAGCTCCCGACTAGCCTACGAGCAGTACTTC
CDR3: CASSSRLAYEQYF

size: .
J: TRBJ2-1
V: TRBV7-9
length: 17
D: .
DNA: TGTGCCAGCAGCTTACTCACAGGCCCCGGCTCCTACAATGAGCAGTTCTTC
CDR3: CASSLLTGPGSYNEQFF

size: few
J: TRBJ2-5
V: TRBV5-1
length: 14
D: .
DNA: TGCGCCAGCAGCTTCCAGGGTGGCTTCGAGACCCAGTACTTC
CDR3: CASSFQGGFETQYF

size: once
J: TRBJ2-1
V: TRBV4-2
length: 17
D: TRBD2
DNA: TGTGCCAGCAGCCAAGCGGGCGCGGGAGGGCCGGACAATGAGCAGTTCTTC
CDR3: CASSQAGAGGPDNEQFF

size: .
J: TRBJ2-7
V: TRBV28
length: 15
D: TRBD2
DNA: TGTGCCAGCAGGGCGTCTAGCGGGGTAGTTTACGAGCAGTACTTC
CDR3: CASRASSGVVYEQYF

size: .
J: TRBJ2-2
V: TRBV25-1
length: 17
D: TRBD1
DNA: TGTGCCAGCAGTGAATACAGGACAGGGGACAACACCGGGGAGCTGTTTTTT
CDR3: CASSEYRTGDNTGELFF

size: once
J: TRBJ2-1
V: TRBV2
length: 13
D: TRBD2
DNA: TGTGCCAGCAAAGAGGGACTAGCGGGAGGGTCCCTCTTC
CDR3: CASKEGLAGGSLF

size: .
J: TRBJ2-1
V: TRBV27
length: 15
D: TRBD2
DNA: TGTGCCAGCAGTTTTTCCCGCGGGAGTCACAATGAGCAGTTCTTC
CDR3: CASSFSRGSHNEQFF

size: once
J: TRBJ2-7
V: TRBV6-5
length: 15
D: TRBD2
DNA: TGTGCCAGCAGTTACGGGACTAGCGGGCCATACGAGCAGTACTTC
CDR3: CASSYGTSGPYEQYF

size: .
J: TRBJ2-1
V: TRBV19
length: 16
D: TRBD2
DNA: TGTGCCAGTAGTCGTCCCGGACTAGCGGACCACAATGAGCAGTTCTTC
CDR3: CASSRPGLADHNEQFF

size: .
J: TRBJ2-7
V: TRBV7-3
length: 14
D: .
DNA: TGTGCCAGCAGCTTAAGGGTAGGGGGTGACGAGCAGTACTTC
CDR3: CASSLRVGGDEQYF

size: .
J: TRBJ2-5
V: TRBV7-6
length: 13
D: .
DNA: TGTGCCAGCAGCTTATATCGCCAAGAGACCCAGTACTTC
CDR3: CASSLYRQETQYF

size: once
J: TRBJ2-1
V: TRBV11-2
length: 16
D: .
DNA: TGTGCCAGCAGCACCGGGGGTGAGGGACCCTACAATGAGCAGTTCTTC
CDR3: CASSTGGEGPYNEQFF

size: .
J: TRBJ2-7
V: TRBV7-9
length: 14
D: TRBD2
DNA: TGTGCCAGCAGCTTGGGGGGGGTTACCTACGAGCAGTACTTC
CDR3: CASSLGGVTYEQYF

size: few
J: TRBJ1-1
V: TRBV4-1
length: 13
D: .
DNA: TGCGCCAGCAGCCCCACAGGGAACACTGAAGCTTTCTTT
CDR3: CASSPTGNTEAFF

size: .
J: TRBJ2-5
V: TRBV15
length: 13
D: .
DNA: TGTGCCACCAGCAGACGACCCGAAGGGGCCCAGTACTTC
CDR3: CATSRRPEGAQYF

size: .
J: TRBJ1-3
V: TRBV11-2
length: 18
D: .
DNA: TGTGCCAGCAGCTTACAAAAATCGGACAGACCTTCTGGAAACACCATATATTTT
CDR3: CASSLQKSDRPSGNTIYF

size: .
J: TRBJ2-2
V: TRBV5-4
length: 15
D: TRBD2
DNA: TGTGCCAGCAGCAGGACTAGCGGTCGCACCGGGGAGCTGTTTTTT
CDR3: CASSRTSGRTGELFF

size: .
J: TRBJ2-7
V: TRBV11-3
length: 15
D: TRBD1
DNA: TGTGCCAGCAGCTTAGCGACAGGGACCACCTACGAGCAGTACTTC
CDR3: CASSLATGTTYEQYF

size: .
J: TRBJ2-3
V: TRBV5-1
length: 15
D: TRBD2
DNA: TGCGCCAGCAGCCCCGGACTAGCGGGACCAGATACGCAGTATTTT
CDR3: CASSPGLAGPDTQYF

size: .
J: TRBJ2-3
V: TRBV19
length: 12
D: .
DNA: TGTGCCAGTAGCCTCGGCACAGATACGCAGTATTTT
CDR3: CASSLGTDTQYF

size: .
J: TRBJ1-6
V: TRBV6-5
length: 16
D: TRBD1
DNA: TGTGCCAGCAGTTCATGGGGGACAGGCTATAATTCACCCCTCCACTTT
CDR3: CASSSWGTGYNSPLHF

size: .
J: TRBJ2-6
V: TRBV5-4
length: 15
D: .
DNA: TGTGCCAGCAGCCCCCGGAGCTCTGGGGCCAACGTCCTGACTTTC
CDR3: CASSPRSSGANVLTF

size: .
J: TRBJ2-2
V: TRBV2
length: 16
D: TRBD2
DNA: TGTGCCAGCAGTGTAACTAGCGGACTGAACACCGGGGAGCTGTTTTTT
CDR3: CASSVTSGLNTGELFF

size: few
J: TRBJ2-1
V: TRBV19
length: 13
D: .
DNA: TGTGCCAGTAGCCGGACAGCTACGGGTGAGCAGTTCTTC
CDR3: CASSRTATGEQFF

size: .
J: TRBJ2-3
V: TRBV5-1
length: 14
D: TRBD1
DNA: TGCGCCAGCAGCTTGACAGGGGTAACAGATACGCAGTATTTT
CDR3: CASSLTGVTDTQYF

size: .
J: TRBJ2-7
V: TRBV27
length: 15
D: TRBD1
DNA: TGTGCCAGCACTTCTCCGGGACAGGGGGCCTACGAGCAGTACTTC
CDR3: CASTSPGQGAYEQYF

size: .
J: TRBJ2-7
V: TRBV29-1
length: 16
D: TRBD2
DNA: TGCAGCGTTGAAGAATGGGGTAGCGGGAGAGGGTACGAGCAGTACTTC
CDR3: CSVEEWGSGRGYEQYF

size: .
J: TRBJ1-1
V: TRBV2
length: 15
D: TRBD1
DNA: TGTGCCAGCAGGAGACAGGGGGCGCGTGACACTGAAGCTTTCTTT
CDR3: CASRRQGARDTEAFF

size: .
J: TRBJ1-5
V: TRBV5-1
length: 14
D: .
DNA: TGCGCCAGCAGTCCAGGCGTTAGCAATCAGCCCCAGCATTTT
CDR3: CASSPGVSNQPQHF

size: .
J: TRBJ2-7
V: TRBV2
length: 14
D: TRBD1
DNA: TGTGCCAGCAACACGGGACAGGATTCCTACGAGCAGTACTTC
CDR3: CASNTGQDSYEQYF

size: .
J: TRBJ2-1
V: TRBV19
length: 14
D: .
DNA: TGTGCCAGTAGTATAGGGAGGCAATACAATGAGCAGTTCTTC
CDR3: CASSIGRQYNEQFF

size: few
J: TRBJ2-1
V: TRBV12-5
length: 12
D: .
DNA: TGTGCTAGTGGTTTAGCTCGGGGTGAGCAGTTCTTC
CDR3: CASGLARGEQFF

size: medium-sized
J: TRBJ2-6
V: TRBV28
length: 16
D: .
DNA: TGTGCCAGCACCCCGGAACAGGTCTCTGGGGCCAACGTCCTGACTTTC
CDR3: CASTPEQVSGANVLTF